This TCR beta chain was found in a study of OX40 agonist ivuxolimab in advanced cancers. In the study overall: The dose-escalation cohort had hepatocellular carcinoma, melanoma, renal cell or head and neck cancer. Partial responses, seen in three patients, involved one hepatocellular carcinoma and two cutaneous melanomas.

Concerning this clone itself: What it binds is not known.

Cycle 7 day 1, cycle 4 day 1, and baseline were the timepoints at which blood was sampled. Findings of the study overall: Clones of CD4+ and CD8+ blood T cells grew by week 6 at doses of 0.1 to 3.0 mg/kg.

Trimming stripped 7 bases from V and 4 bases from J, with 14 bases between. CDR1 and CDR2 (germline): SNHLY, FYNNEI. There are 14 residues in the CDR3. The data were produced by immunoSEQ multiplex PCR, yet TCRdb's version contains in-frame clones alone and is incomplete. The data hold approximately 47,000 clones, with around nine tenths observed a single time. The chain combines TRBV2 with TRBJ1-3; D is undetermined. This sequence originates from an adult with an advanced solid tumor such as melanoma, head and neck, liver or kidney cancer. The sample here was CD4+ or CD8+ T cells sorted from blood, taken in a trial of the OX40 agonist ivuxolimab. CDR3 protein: CASTISRPGNTIYF. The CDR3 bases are TGTGCCAGCACTATTTCGAGACCCGGAAACACCATATATTTT.